This entry is about one T cell receptor beta chain. This sample also contains other DNA sequences that code for the same CDR3. Using immunoSEQ multiplex PCR, the repertoire was profiled, and TCRdb retains in-frame clones only, with some absent. The data contain about 260,000 clones, about 90% of them singletons. Trimming removed 5 bases from V and 2 bases from J; junction bases left unmatched: 5. Germline-derived CDR1 and CDR2 are SGHTA and FQGNSA. CDR3 size: 14 residues. The data stem from a study of blood T cell repertoires in COVID-19. Study-wide background: Both acute and convalescent COVID-19 samples were obtained from the United States, Italy and Spain. PBMCs, B-cell-depleted T cells, or T cells provided the cDNA or gDNA that made up the material.

Enrolment of Seattle patients took place during active infection, and they were followed longitudinally. The chain joins TRBV7-2 to TRBJ1-2; 7 bases map to TRBD1. Sequenced material: peripheral blood. This receptor was identified in a person aged 18-30 years with COVID-19, enrolled during active disease. CDR3 region: CASSPGTANYGYTF. CDR3 sequence (DNA): TGTGCCAGCAGCCCCGGGACAGCCAACTATGGCTACACCTTC.